This T cell receptor beta chain was profiled in a study of T-cell memory formation after mild COVID-19. Looking at the study overall: Most TCR clusters belonged to a single donor.

The CDR3 covers 13 residues. The ends lost 0 bases at V and 6 bases at J; junction bases unmatched: 1. TCRdb used MiXCR to reprocess the 5' RACE reads, holding one entry per CDR3 protein. The data contain roughly 480,000 distinct CDR3 sequences, about 23% of them singletons. This sequence originates from an adult woman who had mild COVID-19 (a few samples of this study predate the infection). Cell type and time point are not known. Sample: PBMCs or a T cell subset sorted from them (not recorded which). The chain combines TRBV12-3 or TRBV12-4 with TRBJ2-7; TRBD1 matches at 8 bases. CDR3 sequence reads: CASSLAGTGEQYF. As DNA, the CDR3 is TGTGCCAGCAGTTTAGCAGGGACAGGCGAGCAGTACTTC.